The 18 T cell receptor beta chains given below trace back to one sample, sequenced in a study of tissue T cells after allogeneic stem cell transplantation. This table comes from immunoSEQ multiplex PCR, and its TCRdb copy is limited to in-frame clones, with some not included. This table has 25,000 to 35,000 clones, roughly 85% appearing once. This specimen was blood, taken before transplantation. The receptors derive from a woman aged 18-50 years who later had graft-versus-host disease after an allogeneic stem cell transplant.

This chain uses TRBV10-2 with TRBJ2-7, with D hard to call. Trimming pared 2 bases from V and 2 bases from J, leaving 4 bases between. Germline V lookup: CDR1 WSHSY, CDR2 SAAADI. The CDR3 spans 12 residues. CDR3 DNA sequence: TGCGCCAGCAGTGAGCCCCCCTACGAGCAGTACTTC. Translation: CASSEPPYEQYF.

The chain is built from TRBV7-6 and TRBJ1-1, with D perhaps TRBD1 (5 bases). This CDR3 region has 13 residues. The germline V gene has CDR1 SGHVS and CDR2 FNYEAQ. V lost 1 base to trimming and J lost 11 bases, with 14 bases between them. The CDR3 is CASSLGQYTAAFF. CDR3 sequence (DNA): TGTGCCAGCAGCTTAGGACAGTATACCGCGGCTTTCTTT.

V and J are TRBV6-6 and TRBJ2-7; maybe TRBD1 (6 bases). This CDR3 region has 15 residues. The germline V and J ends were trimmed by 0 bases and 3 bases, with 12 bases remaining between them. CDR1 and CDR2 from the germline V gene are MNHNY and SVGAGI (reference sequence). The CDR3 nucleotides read TGTGCCAGCAGTTACTCTCCAGGGGAAGGCTACGAGCAGTACTTC. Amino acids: CASSYSPGEGYEQYF.

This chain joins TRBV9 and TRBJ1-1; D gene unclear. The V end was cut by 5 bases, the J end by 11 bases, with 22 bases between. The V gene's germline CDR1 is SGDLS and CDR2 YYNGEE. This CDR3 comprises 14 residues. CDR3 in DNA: TGTGCCAGCAGTCGATCGGGCCGCACGACCGCGGCTTTCTTT. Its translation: CASSRSGRTTAAFF.

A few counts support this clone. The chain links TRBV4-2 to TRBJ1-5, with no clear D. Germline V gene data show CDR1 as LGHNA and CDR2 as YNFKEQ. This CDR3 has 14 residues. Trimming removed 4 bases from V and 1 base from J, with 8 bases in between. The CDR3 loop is CASSPRASNQPQHF. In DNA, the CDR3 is TGTGCCAGCAGCCCCCGGGCCAGCAATCAGCCCCAGCATTTT.

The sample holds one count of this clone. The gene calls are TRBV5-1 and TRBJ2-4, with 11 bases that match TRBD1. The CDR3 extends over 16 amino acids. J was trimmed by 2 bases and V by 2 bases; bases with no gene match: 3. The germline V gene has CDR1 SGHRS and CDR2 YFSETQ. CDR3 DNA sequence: TGCGCCAGCAGCTTAGGGACAGGGGGTCCCAAAAACATTCAGTACTTC. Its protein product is CASSLGTGGPKNIQYF.

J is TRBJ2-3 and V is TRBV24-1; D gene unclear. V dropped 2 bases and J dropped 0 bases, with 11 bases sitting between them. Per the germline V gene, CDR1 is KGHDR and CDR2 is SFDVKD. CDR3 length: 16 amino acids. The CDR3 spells CATSDSGPPSTDTQYF. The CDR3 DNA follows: TGTGCCACCAGTGATTCAGGACCCCCTAGCACAGATACGCAGTATTTT.

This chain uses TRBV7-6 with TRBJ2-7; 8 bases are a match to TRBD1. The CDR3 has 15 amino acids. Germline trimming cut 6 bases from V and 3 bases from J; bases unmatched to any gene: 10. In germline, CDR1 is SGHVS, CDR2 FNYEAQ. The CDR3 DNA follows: TGTGCCAGCAGTTCCTGGGACAGGTCCGACTACGAGCAGTACTTC. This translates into CASSSWDRSDYEQYF.

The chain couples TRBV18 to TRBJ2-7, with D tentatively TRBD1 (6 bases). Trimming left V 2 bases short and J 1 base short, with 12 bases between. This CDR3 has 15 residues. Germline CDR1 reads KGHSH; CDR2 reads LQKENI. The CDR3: CASSPRTASSYEQYF. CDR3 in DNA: TGTGCCAGCTCACCAAGGACAGCGAGTTCCTACGAGCAGTACTTC.

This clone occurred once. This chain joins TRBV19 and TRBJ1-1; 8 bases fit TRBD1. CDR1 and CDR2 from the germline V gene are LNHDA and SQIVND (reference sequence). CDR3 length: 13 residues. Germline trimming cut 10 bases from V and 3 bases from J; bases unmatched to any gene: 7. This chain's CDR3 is CATSGGGYTEAFF. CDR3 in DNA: TGTGCCACCTCAGGGGGCGGGTACACTGAAGCTTTCTTT.

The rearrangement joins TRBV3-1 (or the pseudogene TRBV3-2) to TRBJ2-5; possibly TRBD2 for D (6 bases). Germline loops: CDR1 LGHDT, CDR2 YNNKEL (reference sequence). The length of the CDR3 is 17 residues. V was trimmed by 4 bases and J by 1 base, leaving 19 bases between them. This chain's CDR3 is CASSRKPGSLLQETQYF. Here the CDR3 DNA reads TGTGCCAGCAGCCGCAAGCCCGGGAGCCTCCTCCAAGAGACCCAGTACTTC.

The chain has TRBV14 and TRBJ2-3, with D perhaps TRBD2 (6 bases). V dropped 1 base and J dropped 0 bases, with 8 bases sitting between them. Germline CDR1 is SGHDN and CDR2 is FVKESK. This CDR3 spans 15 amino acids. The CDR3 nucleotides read TGTGCCAGCAGCCAAGGGGGGGACAGCACAGATACGCAGTATTTT. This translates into CASSQGGDSTDTQYF.

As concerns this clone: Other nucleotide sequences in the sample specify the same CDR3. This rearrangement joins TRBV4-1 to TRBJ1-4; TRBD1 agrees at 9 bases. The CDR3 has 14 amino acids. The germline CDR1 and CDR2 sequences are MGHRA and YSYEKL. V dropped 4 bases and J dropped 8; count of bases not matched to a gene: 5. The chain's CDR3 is CASSLGTGNEKLFF. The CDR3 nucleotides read TGCGCCAGCAGCCTCGGGACAGGGAACGAAAAACTGTTTTTT.

CDR3 DNA sequence: TGCGCCAGCAGCGGAGGGACAGGGTCTGAAAAACTGTTTTTT. Translation: CASSGGTGSEKLFF. This chain connects TRBV5-1 to TRBJ1-4; TRBD1 matches 9 bases. The V gene end was trimmed by 4 bases and the J gene end by 7 bases; junction bases not matched to a gene: 5. The CDR3 contains 14 residues. Per the germline V gene, CDR1 is SGHRS and CDR2 is YFSETQ.

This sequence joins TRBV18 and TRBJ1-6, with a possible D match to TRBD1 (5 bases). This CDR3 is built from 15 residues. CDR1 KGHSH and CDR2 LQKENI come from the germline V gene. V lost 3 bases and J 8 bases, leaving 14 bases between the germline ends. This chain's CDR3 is CASSPTEGQDSPLHF. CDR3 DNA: TGTGCCAGCTCACCCACAGAGGGGCAGGATTCACCCCTCCACTTT.

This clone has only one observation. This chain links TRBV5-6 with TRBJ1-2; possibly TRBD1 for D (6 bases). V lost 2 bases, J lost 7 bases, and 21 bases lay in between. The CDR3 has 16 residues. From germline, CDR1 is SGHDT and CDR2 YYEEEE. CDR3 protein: CASSLGRGTSTGGYTF. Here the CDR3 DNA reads TGTGCCAGCAGCTTAGGGAGGGGGACATCGACGGGTGGCTACACCTTC.

CDR3 nucleotides: TGTGCCAGCAGGCCGGGGGGGGACAATGAGCAGTTCTTC. Translating it yields CASRPGGDNEQFF. V is TRBV3-1 (or the pseudogene TRBV3-2) and J is TRBJ2-1; 8 bases agree with TRBD2. V lost 6 bases, J lost 5 bases, and 3 bases stayed unmatched. Per the germline V gene, CDR1 is LGHDT and CDR2 is YNNKEL (reference sequence). This CDR3 region has 13 residues.

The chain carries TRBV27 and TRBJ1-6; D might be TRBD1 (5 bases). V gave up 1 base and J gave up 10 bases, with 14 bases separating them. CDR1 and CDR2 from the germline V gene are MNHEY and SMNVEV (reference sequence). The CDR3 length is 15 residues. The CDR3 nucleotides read TGTGCCAGCAGTTTATTGGGGACTTTAGCCTCACCCCTCCACTTT. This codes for CASSLLGTLASPLHF.